The entry below gives a single T cell receptor (beta chain) sequence along with its context. These data belong to a study of blood T cell repertoires in COVID-19. Study at large: Donors in the United States, Italy and Spain gave samples during acute or convalescent COVID-19.

Profiled with immunoSEQ multiplex PCR; TCRdb holds only in-frame clones, not every one. The repertoire includes 100,000 to 140,000 clones, around nine tenths of them detected once, and 1% to 1.5% sits in the top ten. The specimen was peripheral blood. The receptor was isolated from a woman in her twenties or thirties with acute or convalescent COVID-19.

CDR3: CATSIDPGLYTDTQYF. The CDR3 bases are TGTGCCACCAGCATAGATCCGGGACTGTACACAGATACGCAGTATTTT. The genes are TRBV15 and TRBJ2-3; TRBD2 might be the D (6 bases). CDR3 size: 16 residues. Per the germline V gene, CDR1 is LNHNV and CDR2 is YYDKDF (reference sequence). V gave up 4 bases and J gave up 2 bases, with 16 bases separating them.